This T cell receptor (beta chain) was found in a study of identical twins. Trimming took 4 bases from V and 2 from J; bases not matched to a gene: 2. The CDR3 loop spans 15 amino acids. Germline V gene sequence: CDR1 SGHAT, CDR2 FQNNGV. This clonotype has only a few counts. TCRdb analysed the 5' RACE reads with MiXCR anew, one entry per CDR3 protein. The table lists approximately 600,000 distinct CDR3 sequences, nearly 10% of them singletons. The sample also formed part of further work on yellow fever vaccine responses in identical twins.

This chain uses TRBV11-2 with TRBJ2-5, with 12 positions matching TRBD2. The sample consisted of PBMCs. This TCR was sampled from a woman under 30 in good health. The CDR3: CASSSTSGSQETQYF. The CDR3 nucleotides are TGTGCCAGCAGCTCGACTAGCGGGAGTCAAGAGACCCAGTACTTC.